One and the same sample provided the 22 T cell receptor beta chains below, sequenced in a study of T-cell reconstitution after alpha-beta-depleted transplantation in children. During its preparation, the TCRbeta library received unique molecular identifiers. MiXCR, applied by TCRdb to the PCR reads, yields one record per CDR3 protein. The repertoire holds approximately 240,000 distinct CDR3 sequences, with 8% to 9.5% as singletons. Sequencing was performed on PBMCs from the stem cell graft donor, taken from the stem cell graft. The receptors were gathered from a human donor who donated a stem cell graft to a child with acute lymphoblastic leukemia.

The rearrangement joins TRBV4-3 to TRBJ1-4; 9 bases line up with TRBD1. Per the germline V gene, CDR1 is LGHNA and CDR2 is YSLEER. This CDR3 comprises 18 residues. Trimming cost V 0 bases and J 2 bases; bases outside gene matches: 7. The CDR3 sequence: CASSQEDRGVETNEKLFF. The CDR3 coding sequence is TGCGCCAGCAGCCAAGAGGACAGGGGTGTCGAGACTAATGAAAAACTGTTTTTT.

The rearrangement links TRBV5-5 to TRBJ1-2; no reliable D call. Germline V CDR1 and CDR2: SGHKS, YYEKEE (reference sequence). The CDR3 is made up of 13 amino acids. V was pared by 1 base and J by 3 bases, with 7 bases between. The CDR3 region is CASSLRGDYGYTF. In nucleotides, the CDR3 is TGTGCCAGCAGCTTGCGGGGAGACTATGGCTACACCTTC.

This clonotype came up many times. This chain joins TRBV21-1 and TRBJ2-5; TRBD1 is the table's D call and was not checked against the DNA. TRBV21-1 corresponds to a pseudogene. The CDR3 runs to 15 residues. The CDR3 reads CASSKFPTGEETQYF. CDR3 nucleotides: TGTGCCAGCAGCAAATTCCCGACAGGGGAAGAGACCCAGTACTTC.

This clonotype was detected ten times or more. The chain is built from TRBV4-2 and TRBJ1-1, with D tentatively TRBD1 (5 bases). In germline, CDR1 is LGHNA, CDR2 YNFKEQ. This CDR3 has 15 amino acids. V lost 1 base to trimming and J lost 4 bases, with 13 bases between them. The CDR3 loop is CASSQASGLGTEAFF. Here the CDR3 DNA reads TGTGCCAGCAGCCAAGCATCAGGGTTGGGCACTGAAGCTTTCTTT.

This clonotype was counted at least ten times. The J gene is TRBJ1-5, the V gene TRBV6-4, with 11 positions matching TRBD1. This CDR3 is 18 amino acids long. Germline CDR1 MRHNA, CDR2 SNTAGT. J lost 2 bases, V lost 0 bases, and 6 bases had no gene match. CDR3 protein: CASSDSDRGRLGNQPQHF. The DNA for the CDR3 is TGTGCCAGCAGTGACTCGGACAGGGGGCGATTAGGCAATCAGCCCCAGCATTTT.

This chain uses TRBV5-1 with TRBJ1-2; 7 bases are a match to TRBD1. V lost 0 bases to trimming and J lost 8 bases; unmatched junction nucleotides: 10. This CDR3 is built from 15 residues. Germline loops: CDR1 SGHRS, CDR2 YFSETQ. This CDR3 is CASSLAGDRDGGYTF. The CDR3 nucleotides read TGCGCCAGCAGCTTGGCGGGGGACAGAGACGGAGGCTACACCTTC.

This clonotype was observed at least ten times. The rearrangement links TRBV10-3 to TRBJ1-2, with D perhaps matching TRBD1 (5 bases). V lost 10 bases to trimming and J lost 7 bases, with 19 bases between them. The CDR3 covers 13 residues. CDR1 and CDR2 from the germline V gene are ENHRY and SYGVKD. CDR3 loop: CATGLTESGGYTF. CDR3 bases: TGTGCCACCGGCTTGACAGAAAGTGGTGGCTACACCTTC.

This clonotype was recorded many times. CDR3 sequence (DNA): TGCAGCGTTGATACCCCCGGCGGGGGCCTCAATGAGCAGTTCTTC. This gives the protein CSVDTPGGGLNEQFF. This sequence joins TRBV29-1 and TRBJ2-1, with D perhaps TRBD2 (7 bases). The V gene's germline CDR1 is SQVTM and CDR2 ANQGSEA. Trimming shortened V by 3 bases and J by 6 bases, and 18 bases separated the two germline ends. The CDR3 runs to 15 residues.

The chain uses TRBV7-2 and TRBJ2-7; D is perhaps TRBD1 (6 bases). Germline-derived CDR1 and CDR2 are SGHTA and FQGNSA. Between the trimmed V and J ends, which lost 1 base and 3 bases, there was a span of 16 bases. The CDR3 length is 16 residues. This CDR3 is CASSLDFRQGNYEQYF. CDR3 nucleotides: TGTGCCAGCAGCTTAGACTTCAGGCAGGGGAACTACGAGCAGTACTTC. The full variable domain, rest sourced from reference TRBV7-2 and TRBJ2-7, is GAGVSQSPSNKVTEKGKDVELRCDPISGHTALYWYRQSLGQGLEFLIYFQGNSAPDKSGLPSDRFSAERTGGSVSTLTIQRTQQEDSAVYLCASSLDFRQGNYEQYFGPGTRLTVT.

This chain connects TRBV5-6 to TRBJ2-1, with D hard to call. The CDR3 is 12 residues long. Germline loops: CDR1 SGHDT, CDR2 YYEEEE. The ends were cut back, 0 bases at V and 5 bases at J, with 3 bases in the middle. The CDR3 nucleotides are TGTGCCAGCAGCTTGGAGGACAATGAGCAGTTCTTC. This codes for CASSLEDNEQFF.

V usage is TRBV9 and J usage is TRBJ1-6; the match to TRBD1 covers 9 bases. The CDR3 runs 13 residues. Germline CDR1 and CDR2: SGDLS and YYNGEE. Germline trimming cut 4 bases from V and 14 bases from J; bases unmatched to any gene: 7. CDR3 protein: CASSLGQGPTLHF. DNA for the CDR3: TGTGCCAGCAGCTTGGGACAGGGACCGACCCTCCACTTT.

This clonotype was seen at least ten times. At one end the junction does not follow the germline gene, possibly because of a read error. J is TRBJ2-7 and V is TRBV7-2, with a weak D call TRBD2 (6 bases). The germline V gene has CDR1 SGHTA and CDR2 FQGNSA. This CDR3 is built from 14 residues. The CDR3 sequence is CASSWPRDSSEQYF. The CDR3 DNA sequence: TGTGCCAGCAGCTGGCCTAGGGACTCCTCCGAGCAGTACTTC.

The chain couples TRBV6-5 to TRBJ1-5; D is possibly TRBD1 (6 bases). Trimming removed 4 bases at V and 0 bases at J, with 16 bases between. CDR3 length: 17 residues. Germline V CDR1 and CDR2: MNHEY, SVGAGI. In nucleotides, the CDR3 is TGTGCCAGCAGTTCGGGACCCACAGGGTTTAGCAATCAGCCCCAGCATTTT. This gives the protein CASSSGPTGFSNQPQHF.

The chain uses TRBV12-3 or TRBV12-4 and TRBJ2-4, with 7 nucleotides matching TRBD1. Trimming removed 3 bases from V and 0 bases from J; junction bases left unmatched: 8. This CDR3 region has 17 residues. The CDR3 DNA sequence: TGTGCCAGCAGTTTGGTACAGGGGAAGATAGCCAAAAACATTCAGTACTTC. Translated: CASSLVQGKIAKNIQYF.

This clonotype showed up just a few times. V and J are TRBV4-2 and TRBJ1-1; TRBD1 aligns across 9 bases. The CDR3 spans 15 residues. The junction had 8 bases not matched to a gene; V was cut back by 4 bases and J by 5 bases. CDR1 and CDR2 (germline): LGHNA, YNFKEQ. The CDR3 reads CASSPRLDRGTEAFF. The CDR3 nucleotides read TGTGCCAGCAGCCCCAGGCTCGACAGGGGGACTGAAGCTTTCTTT.

This clonotype was picked up many times. One end of the junction is discordant with germline, which a read error may explain. The rearrangement uses TRBV27 and TRBJ1-1, with TRBD1 matching 9 bases. The germline CDR1 and CDR2 sequences are MNHEY and SMNVEV (reference sequence). The CDR3 totals 13 residues. CDR3 DNA sequence: TGTGCCAGCAGTCCGGGACAGGGTCTATCCAACGACTTT. It yields the protein CASSPGQGLSNDF.

This clonotype has just a few counts. V and J are TRBV6-1 and TRBJ2-7; D assignment may be TRBD1 or TRBD2 (5 bases each). CDR3 length: 13 amino acids. Germline-derived CDR1 and CDR2 are MNHNS and SASEGT. The V end was cut by 3 bases, the J end by 6 bases, with 12 bases between. The CDR3 spells CASSEGEAVEQYF. As DNA, the CDR3 is TGTGCCAGCAGTGAGGGGGAAGCGGTCGAGCAGTACTTC.

This clonotype has ten or more counts. V is TRBV4-1 and J is TRBJ1-4; no clear D gene. Trimming removed 0 bases at V and 8 bases at J, with 7 bases between. This CDR3 region has 13 residues. Germline-derived CDR1 and CDR2 are MGHRA and YSYEKL. The CDR3 DNA follows: TGCGCCAGCAGCCAAGAGGGGTGGGAAAAACTGTTTTTT. Its protein product is CASSQEGWEKLFF.

This clonotype has only a few counts. V and J are TRBV20-1 and TRBJ1-2; D is uncertain. The germline V and J ends were trimmed by 3 bases and 1 base, with 9 bases remaining between them. This CDR3 is 13 amino acids long. From germline, CDR1 is DFQATT and CDR2 SNEGSKA (reference sequence). Written as DNA, the CDR3 is TGCAGTGCTAGCGGGGAACTTAACTATGGCTACACCTTC. Protein product: CSASGELNYGYTF.

At least ten counts were recorded for this clonotype. The J gene is TRBJ1-3, the V gene TRBV10-3; D is unresolved. Germline V lookup: CDR1 ENHRY, CDR2 SYGVKD. Trimming removed 3 bases at V and 1 base at J, with 4 bases between. The CDR3 covers 13 residues. For the CDR3, the DNA is TGTGCCATCAGTGATGGTTCTGGAAACACCATATATTTT. It yields the protein CAISDGSGNTIYF.

This clonotype was seen ten or more times. V gene TRBV18 combines with J gene TRBJ2-5, with TRBD1 identical over 7 bases. The V segment lost 8 bases and the J segment 2 bases; nucleotides outside the gene matches: 2. The V gene's germline CDR1 is KGHSH and CDR2 LQKENI. The CDR3 is made up of 12 amino acids. The CDR3 loop reads CASGDRQETQYF. CDR3 DNA: TGTGCCAGCGGGGACAGACAAGAGACCCAGTACTTC.

This clonotype showed up many times. The rearrangement joins TRBV5-1 to TRBJ2-3; 9 bases are a match to TRBD2. The germline V gene has CDR1 SGHRS and CDR2 YFSETQ. The V segment lost 2 bases and the J segment 5 bases; nucleotides outside the gene matches: 12. The length of the CDR3 is 17 residues. CDR3 residues: CASSLLLGGGAKDTQYF. CDR3 nucleotide sequence: TGCGCCAGCAGCTTACTGCTGGGCGGGGGGGCCAAAGATACGCAGTATTTT.